The TCR beta chain described here comes from a study of blood T cell repertoires in COVID-19 (dated by TCRdb to the early 2020s). The study in broad terms: Samples covering the acute and convalescent phases of COVID-19 were provided by collaborators in the United States, Italy and Spain. The prospective study material was composed of cDNA or gDNA derived from T cells, B-cell-depleted T cells, or PBMCs. Subjects who had been exposed to COVID-19, were actively infected with it, or had recovered from it provided the deeply sampled blood TCRbeta repertoires that made up the dataset. A freely available public database, intended as a resource for researchers studying the immune response to SARS-CoV-2, is where the repertoires were released. The samples were drawn from two sources: the first 160 participants of the ongoing ImmuneRACE study, and 950 to 1,500 subjects contributed by 6 global collaborators. A de-identified subject ID, COVID-19 status, age in years and sex were almost always included in the sample metadata. Where HLA class I and class II types were available, the types were taken from metadata supplied by the sample provider, not from assay-based typing. General findings and caveats noted by the study authors: The quantity of clinical and demographic metadata differed by source and by participant and was supplied without curation.

V loses 2 bases at its end and J loses 7 bases; junction bases beyond the gene matches: 2. There are 13 amino acids in the CDR3, from cysteine to phenylalanine inclusive. Only CDR3 DNA remains: 39 bases, in frame from the first base. As regards this clone: Its antigen target is currently unknown. Base qualities were left out, and no much larger clone turns up one base away.

TCRbeta CDR3 regions were amplified from genomic DNA by means of the immunoSEQ Assay, a bias-controlled multiplex PCR. The study's processing was this. The number of nucleated cells in each sample was estimated by amplification of reference gene primers within the assay. Sequence reads were collapsed and filtered to measure the absolute abundance of every unique TCRbeta CDR3 rearrangement. For each sample, productive Simpson clonality was calculated by taking the square root of Simpson's diversity index across productive rearrangements. Drawn from immuneACCESS, this table holds only the in-frame rearrangements with V and J called that TCRdb kept. Clones are partly lost; checked studies trace under half to an unresolved V gene and leave the rest unexplained. V, J and clone size were drawn from that table, and D and trimming were deduced from the DNA. Present in this sample are over 200,000 clones, roughly nine tenths of which were seen just once. The ten top clones hold roughly 0.7% of the sample.

Collaborating institutions collected whole blood in K2EDTA tubes following their own protocols. For TCRbeta analysis, collaborator samples were shipped as frozen whole blood, as isolated PBMCs, or as DNA extracted from either sample type. Input material: peripheral blood. The chain was built from TRBV12-3 or TRBV12-4 and TRBJ1-5; a stretch of 7 junction bases matches TRBD1. The clonotype was recovered from a man between 40 and 49 years old with acute or convalescent COVID-19. The CDR3: CASSLRGLQPQHF. The DNA is TGTGCCAGCAGTTTAAGGGGGCTCCAGCCCCAGCATTTT.